This entry lists 22 T cell receptor beta chains sequenced from one sample in a study of preoperative IRX-2 immunotherapy in early breast cancer. Method: immunoSEQ multiplex PCR; TCRdb's copy keeps in-frame clones and lacks some. Seen here are approximately 2,100 clones, 67% observed once, and the top ten hold 10%. Treatment specified: preoperative locoregional IRX-2 cytokine immunotherapy. Sequenced here: tumor tissue, sampled before IRX-2 immunotherapy. Receptor source: a human donor with breast cancer.

This clone was observed a single time. J is TRBJ1-2 and V is TRBV29-1; no firm D call. The V gene's germline CDR1 is SQVTM and CDR2 ANQGSEA. Trimming removed 0 bases from V and 7 bases from J, with 12 bases in between. This CDR3 is 13 amino acids long. CDR3 loop: CSVEDLRVSGYTF. Here the CDR3 DNA reads TGCAGCGTTGAAGATCTCCGGGTATCTGGCTACACCTTC.

This chain uses TRBV30 with TRBJ1-1; the match to TRBD1 covers 9 bases. Germline V gene sequence: CDR1 GTSNPN, CDR2 SVGIG (reference sequence). V was pared by 3 bases and J by 6 bases, with 5 bases of the junction left unmatched. This CDR3 has 13 residues. DNA for the CDR3: TGTGCCTGGAGACCCACAGGGGGCCCTGAAGCTTTCTTT. It encodes CAWRPTGGPEAFF.

J is TRBJ1-2 and V is TRBV9; TRBD1 aligns across 8 bases. This CDR3 is built from 15 residues. CDR1 SGDLS and CDR2 YYNGEE come from the germline V gene. V lost 4 bases, J lost 4 bases, and 9 bases stayed unmatched. The CDR3 reads CASSPRTGWGYGYTF. DNA of the CDR3: TGTGCCAGCAGCCCGCGGACAGGGTGGGGCTATGGCTACACCTTC.

This clone was detected a few times. The chain links TRBV28 to TRBJ2-1; 7 positions match TRBD1. After removal of 6 bases from V and 6 bases from J, the junction contained 11 bases not matched to a gene. The germline gives CDR1 MDHEN, CDR2 SYDVKM. The CDR3 extends over 15 amino acids. In nucleotides, the CDR3 is TGTGCCAGCAGCTCCTCCAGACAGGGTAGCAATGAGCAGTTCTTC. Translating it yields CASSSSRQGSNEQFF.

This sequence joins TRBV18 and TRBJ1-6; possibly TRBD1 for D (6 bases). V dropped 1 base and J dropped 4 bases, with 11 bases sitting between them. The CDR3 covers 16 residues. Germline CDR1 reads KGHSH; CDR2 reads LQKENI. The CDR3 DNA reads as TGTGCCAGCTCACCACAGGCCGGGACATATAATTCACCCCTCCACTTT. This sequence encodes CASSPQAGTYNSPLHF.

The chain couples TRBV10-2 to TRBJ2-3, with D maybe TRBD1 (5 bases). CDR1 is WSHSY, CDR2 SAAADI, per germline. V was pared by 6 bases and J by 5 bases, with 15 bases between. The CDR3 extends over 14 amino acids. This chain's CDR3 is CASRNQGYRDTQYF. The CDR3 bases are TGCGCCAGCAGGAACCAGGGTTATAGAGATACGCAGTATTTT.

This rearrangement joins TRBV10-1 to TRBJ2-7, with D uncertain. Germline lookup yields CDR1 WNHNN and CDR2 SYGVQD (reference sequence). Trimming removed 3 bases from V and 7 bases from J, with 13 bases in between. This CDR3 has 13 amino acids. The CDR3: CASSDSAGEEQYF. In DNA, the CDR3 is TGCGCCAGCAGTGACTCGGCAGGCGAAGAGCAGTACTTC.

This clone was seen once. V is TRBV18 and J is TRBJ2-2; D gene unclear. Looked up from germline, CDR1 is KGHSH and CDR2 is LQKENI. V was clipped by 1 base and J by 2 bases, with 2 bases between them. CDR3 length: 13 residues. The CDR3: CASSPQNTGELFF. For the CDR3, the DNA is TGTGCCAGCTCACCACAAAACACCGGGGAGCTGTTTTTT.

The gene calls are TRBV15 and TRBJ1-3; TRBD1 might be the D (6 bases). In germline, CDR1 is LNHNV, CDR2 YYDKDF (reference sequence). CDR3 size: 18 residues. The V and J ends lost 3 bases and 0 bases respectively, with 18 bases between them. The CDR3 nucleotides are TGTGCCACCAGCAGCGGACAGCCGGCGACGAGCTCTGGAAACACCATATATTTT. Its protein is CATSSGQPATSSGNTIYF. The whole variable domain, filled in from reference TRBV15 and TRBJ1-3, reads DAMVIQNPRYQVTQFGKPVTLSCSQTLNHNVMYWYQQKSSQAPKLLFHYYDKDFNNEADTPDNFQSRRPNTSFCFLDIRSPGLGDTAMYLCATSSGQPATSSGNTIYFGEGSWLTVV.

This clone was counted only a few times. V is TRBV19 and J is TRBJ1-1; D remains unclear. This CDR3 has 15 residues. Germline CDR1 reads LNHDA; CDR2 reads SQIVND (reference sequence). V lost 7 bases and J lost 5, with 20 bases in between. CDR3 bases: TGTGCCAGTACCCTTGAGGGCACCCTCCCGACTGAAGCTTTCTTT. Its translation: CASTLEGTLPTEAFF.

In its sample, this clone was seen once. The J gene is TRBJ2-6, the V gene TRBV5-1; 11 bases agree with TRBD1. The CDR3 loop spans 18 amino acids. Trimming took 0 bases from V and 4 from J; bases not matched to a gene: 6. CDR1 and CDR2 from the germline V gene are SGHRS and YFSETQ. The CDR3 bases are TGCGCCAGCAGCTTGGTAGGACAGGGGGCTACCGGGGCCAACGTCCTGACTTTC. The encoded protein is CASSLVGQGATGANVLTF.

The chain employs TRBV6-8 and TRBJ1-6; 7 nucleotides agree with TRBD1. CDR1 and CDR2 (germline): MNHGY, SAAAGT. The CDR3 length is 15 residues. After removal of 4 bases from V and 8 bases from J, the junction contained 8 bases not matched to a gene. CDR3 in amino acids: CASSSGGAGDSPLHF. As DNA, the CDR3 is TGTGCCAGCAGTTCAGGGGGAGCGGGGGATTCACCCCTCCACTTT.

The chain uses TRBV6-8 and TRBJ2-3, with TRBD2 matching over 15 bases. Germline CDR1 and CDR2: MNHGY and SAAAGT. V was pared by 5 bases and J by 4 bases, with 1 base of the junction left unmatched. The length of the CDR3 is 15 residues. In nucleotides, the CDR3 is TGTGCCAGCAGTGGACTAGCGGGGGGGCCAGATACGCAGTATTTT. Residues: CASSGLAGGPDTQYF.

The chain recombines TRBV5-1 with TRBJ1-1, with D possibly TRBD1 on 5 matching bases. The CDR3 contains 15 residues. Germline loops: CDR1 SGHRS, CDR2 YFSETQ. V shed 0 bases and J shed 1 base, with 10 bases lying between them. The CDR3 coding sequence is TGCGCCAGCAGCTTGGCAGGGTATGGGAACACTGAAGCTTTCTTT. Translating gives CASSLAGYGNTEAFF.

The chain joins TRBV11-3 to TRBJ1-1; the match to TRBD1 covers 7 bases. The CDR3 is 14 residues long. Germline V gene lookup returns CDR1 SGHNT and CDR2 YENEEA. Germline trimming cut 5 bases from V and 1 base from J; bases unmatched to any gene: 4. CDR3 protein: CASSQGTANTEAFF. DNA for the CDR3: TGTGCCAGCAGCCAAGGGACAGCGAACACTGAAGCTTTCTTT.

This clone came up once. The J gene is TRBJ1-4, the V gene TRBV6-7; the D gene is possibly TRBD1 (5 bases). TRBV6-7 has ORF status, its function being uncertain. Trimming stripped 5 bases from V and 7 bases from J, with 14 bases between. The CDR3 spans 14 residues. CDR3 amino acids: CASSKLYRSEKLFF. In DNA form, the CDR3 reads TGTGCCAGCAGTAAACTCTACAGGAGTGAAAAACTGTTTTTT.

DNA of the CDR3: TGTGCCAGTACTACGCGGGCCCTCGGAACAACTAATGAAAAACTGTTTTTT. Its protein product is CASTTRALGTTNEKLFF. This rearrangement joins TRBV19 to TRBJ1-4; D call uncertain. The V and J ends lost 7 bases and 0 bases respectively, with 18 bases between them. The CDR3 spans 17 residues. The V gene's germline CDR1 is LNHDA and CDR2 SQIVND (reference sequence).

CDR3 protein: CASSQDFWAGYGYTF. CDR3 DNA sequence: TGTGCCAGCAGCCAAGACTTCTGGGCCGGCTATGGCTACACCTTC. The rearrangement uses TRBV14 and TRBJ1-2; D uncertain. V dropped 0 bases and J dropped 4 bases, with 12 bases sitting between them. Germline CDR1 is SGHDN and CDR2 is FVKESK. This CDR3 is 15 amino acids long.

This chain uses TRBV19 with TRBJ1-5; 10 positions agree with TRBD1. CDR1 is LNHDA, CDR2 SQIVND, per germline (reference sequence). The CDR3 has 15 amino acids. Trimming took 5 bases from V and 6 from J; bases not matched to a gene: 7. The CDR3 spells CASSFWTGGAQPQHF. CDR3 nucleotide sequence: TGTGCCAGTAGTTTCTGGACAGGGGGTGCTCAGCCCCAGCATTTT.

This chain links TRBV18 with TRBJ1-5; 7 nucleotides match TRBD1. The V and J ends lost 5 bases and 6 bases, in that order; junction bases with no gene match: 4. The CDR3 length is 13 residues. CDR1 and CDR2 from the germline V gene are KGHSH and LQKENI. CDR3 nucleotide sequence: TGTGCCAGCTCAGCAGACAGGGTTCAGCCCCAGCATTTT. Encoded protein: CASSADRVQPQHF.

This chain uses TRBV25-1 with TRBJ1-2; 8 bases agree with TRBD1. The V gene end was trimmed by 3 bases and the J gene end by 7 bases; junction bases not matched to a gene: 7. The germline V gene has CDR1 MGHDK and CDR2 SYGVNS. This CDR3 has 14 residues. This CDR3 is CASSETTGAGGYTF. The CDR3 DNA follows: TGTGCCAGCAGTGAGACGACAGGGGCCGGTGGCTACACCTTC.

The chain employs TRBV11-3 and TRBJ2-1, with D perhaps matching TRBD1 (6 bases). In germline, CDR1 is SGHNT, CDR2 YENEEA. The CDR3 extends over 14 amino acids. Trimming pared 5 bases from V and 0 bases from J, leaving 8 bases between. The CDR3: CASSKDSSYNEQFF. As DNA, the CDR3 is TGTGCCAGCAGCAAGGACAGCTCCTACAATGAGCAGTTCTTC. Full variable domain (outside the CDR3, taken from reference TRBV11-3 and TRBJ2-1): EAGVVQSPRYKIIEKKQPVAFWCNPISGHNTLYWYLQNLGQGPELLIRYENEEAVDDSQLPKDRFSAERLKGVDSTLKIQPAELGDSAVYLCASSKDSSYNEQFFGPGTRLTVL.